Each of the 10 T cell receptor beta chains below was sequenced from the same sample in a study of T cells in Graves' hyperthyroidism and ophthalmopathy. Template material for amplifying TCR beta CDR3 regions consisted of RNA transcripts. The HTBI set primed first-round TCR CDR3 RT-PCR. MiXCR, applied by TCRdb to the multiplex PCR reads, yields one record per CDR3 protein. In the table there are roughly 500,000 distinct CDR3 sequences, approximately 14% of which are singletons. The specimen was blood. The source is a woman between 25 and 40 years old with Graves' hyperthyroidism that later progressed to Graves' ophthalmopathy.

The J gene is TRBJ2-2, the V gene TRBV29-1; D is unresolved. Germline V gene sequence: CDR1 SQVTM, CDR2 ANQGSEA. The CDR3 runs to 15 residues. V lost 0 bases to trimming and J lost 2 bases, with 10 bases between them. CDR3 nucleotides: TGCAGCGTTGAAGAAAGTCTTTTTAACACCGGGGAGCTGTTTTTT. Protein: CSVEESLFNTGELFF.

This clonotype was picked up a small number of times. This sequence joins TRBV5-1 and TRBJ2-1, with 7 nucleotides matching TRBD2. This CDR3 has 16 amino acids. Germline V gives CDR1 SGHRS, CDR2 YFSETQ. V shed 3 bases and J 0 bases; nucleotides not matched to a gene: 6. The CDR3 DNA reads TGCGCCAGCAGCTACTCTAGCGGACGCTCCTACAATGAGCAGTTCTTC. Translation gives CASSYSSGRSYNEQFF.

This clonotype has ten or more counts. The CDR3, as DNA: TGTGCCAGCAGTTGGTATCCGGGACAGATTTCCTACGAGCAGTACTTC. This encodes CASSWYPGQISYEQYF. This rearrangement joins TRBV6-2 or TRBV6-3 to TRBJ2-7, with 7 bases matching TRBD1. V dropped 4 bases and J dropped 1; count of bases not matched to a gene: 10. CDR1 is MNHEY, CDR2 SVGEGT, per germline. The CDR3 totals 16 residues.

This clonotype was observed a few times. The CDR3 region has the DNA TGTGCCAGCTCACCTAGCATGGACATTGCCTACGAGCAGTACTTC. Translation gives CASSPSMDIAYEQYF. The genes are TRBV18 and TRBJ2-7, with a tentative D call TRBD1 (5 bases). This CDR3 has 15 residues. V dropped 3 bases and J dropped 2 bases, with 14 bases sitting between them. Germline V gene sequence: CDR1 KGHSH, CDR2 LQKENI.

Many counts were recorded for this clonotype. This rearrangement joins TRBV7-3 to TRBJ1-1, with D perhaps TRBD1 (6 bases). CDR1 and CDR2 (germline): SGHTA, FQGTGA. The CDR3 covers 14 residues. Trimming cost V 0 bases and J 5 bases, with 10 bases left between them. The CDR3 region has the DNA TGTGCCAGCAGCTTAACTGAGGGGGAGACTGAAGCTTTCTTT. Amino acids: CASSLTEGETEAFF.

This clonotype came up a few times. This rearrangement joins TRBV9 to TRBJ1-4; 8 bases agree with TRBD1. V lost 4 bases, J lost 8 bases, and 10 bases stayed unmatched. In germline, CDR1 is SGDLS, CDR2 YYNGEE. The CDR3 loop spans 15 amino acids. The CDR3 DNA reads TGTGCCAGCAGCACAGGGGGTGGGGGTAACGAAAAACTGTTTTTT. Translating it yields CASSTGGGGNEKLFF.

This clonotype came up a few times. The CDR3 DNA is TGTGCCAGCAGCTTAACGACGGTCCCCGGGGAGCAGTTCTTC. Its protein product is CASSLTTVPGEQFF. The chain carries TRBV7-9 and TRBJ2-1, with D hard to call. Germline V gene data show CDR1 as SEHNR and CDR2 as FQNEAQ (reference sequence). The ends were cut back, 2 bases at V and 10 bases at J, with 15 bases in the middle. The CDR3 sequence is 14 residues long.

This clonotype appeared many times. The chain employs TRBV29-1 and TRBJ2-3; no firm D call. This CDR3 contains 12 residues. Germline V gives CDR1 SQVTM, CDR2 ANQGSEA. The V gene lost 6 bases and the J gene lost 5 bases, with 12 bases spanning the gap. The DNA for the CDR3 is TGCAGCGTGGGGTTGGATGGAGATACGCAGTATTTT. This sequence encodes CSVGLDGDTQYF.

This clonotype was counted at least ten times. The V gene is TRBV2, the J gene TRBJ1-1; D not certain. Germline V CDR1 and CDR2: SNHLY, FYNNEI. The CDR3 sequence is 16 residues long. V dropped 0 bases and J dropped 3 bases, with 14 bases sitting between them. The CDR3 sequence: CASSEARRFWYTEAFF. Written as DNA, the CDR3 is TGTGCCAGCAGTGAAGCGCGTCGGTTCTGGTACACTGAAGCTTTCTTT.

Many counts were recorded for this clonotype. This sequence joins TRBV11-1 and TRBJ2-2; maybe TRBD2 (6 bases). CDR1 and CDR2 from the germline V gene are SGHAT and FQDESV (reference sequence). V was clipped by 1 base and J by 7 bases, with 13 bases between them. The CDR3 runs to 15 residues. The CDR3 region has the DNA TGTGCCAGCAGCTTAGGGGGAGGAATCGGCGGGGAGCTGTTTTTT. Its translation: CASSLGGGIGGELFF.